The 23 T cell receptor beta chains given below trace back to one sample, sequenced in a study of tumor and adjacent non-tumor tissue in lung cancer. TCRbeta libraries were built with three rounds of nested PCR, modified from ARM-PCR. TCRdb passed the multiplex PCR reads through MiXCR, listing each CDR3 protein once. Here the sample spans around 140,000 distinct CDR3 sequences, roughly 70% being singletons. The template was RNA from unsorted bulk tissue. The sample was lung tumor tissue. The receptors here all came from a man between 60 and 75 years old with small cell lung cancer.

Points on this clonotype: One end of the junction does not line up with germline, which may come from a read error. The genes are TRBV11-2 and TRBJ2-1; D perhaps matches TRBD1 (5 bases). Germline CDR1 reads SGHAT; CDR2 reads FQNNGV. This CDR3 has 14 residues. The DNA for the CDR3 is TGTGCCATCAGCTTAGAGTCAGGGCTGGTTGAGCAGTTCTTC. Its protein product is CAISLESGLVEQFF.

With regard to this clonotype: With a much larger clone just one base away, this may be a read error. Written as DNA, the CDR3 is TGTGCCAGCAGTGAAGCGCAGGGCCCGCGCGAGCGGTACTTC. It is translated as CASSEAQGPRERYF. The V and J genes are TRBV6-1 and TRBJ2-7; weak D call: TRBD1 (5 bases). Germline values: CDR1 MNHNS, CDR2 SASEGT. This CDR3 spans 14 amino acids.

At least ten counts were recorded for this clonotype. J is TRBJ2-7 and V is TRBV6-5; D uncertain. This CDR3 contains 14 residues. V dropped 4 bases and J dropped 2 bases, with 12 bases sitting between them. CDR1 is MNHEY and CDR2 is SVGAGI in the germline V gene. The CDR3, as DNA: TGTGCCAGCAGTTTGAAAGCGAACACCTACGAGCAGTACTTC. Its protein product is CASSLKANTYEQYF.

CDR3 in DNA: TGTGCCAGCAGCTTGGGGGGTACTACTAACACCTGGGGGCTGTTTTTT. Translated: CASSLGGTTNTWGLFF. The genes are TRBV5-4 and TRBJ2-2; D remains unclear. V was shortened by 0 bases and J by 13 bases, with 22 bases between the two germline ends. In germline, CDR1 is SGHNT, CDR2 YYREEE (reference sequence). The CDR3 contains 16 residues.

A word on this clonotype: Because the CDR3 is missing its conserved closing phenylalanine or tryptophan, this is likely a read error. The genes are TRBV20-1 and TRBJ2-3; D is perhaps TRBD1 or TRBD2 (5 bases each). V lost 7 bases and J lost 9, with 11 bases in between. CDR3 length: 10 residues. Germline CDR1 DFQATT, CDR2 SNEGSKA (reference sequence). This CDR3 reads CSVGGDTQYS. The DNA of the CDR3 is TGCAGTGTTGGTGGGGACACGCAGTATTCT.

A word on this clonotype: This could be a read error, since a much larger clone is one nucleotide away. This chain connects TRBV20-1 to TRBJ2-3; D is unclear. In germline, CDR1 is DFQATT, CDR2 SNEGSKA (reference sequence). Trimming pared 3 bases from V and 1 base from J, leaving 14 bases between. The CDR3 totals 15 residues. The CDR3 bases are TGCAGTGCTAGTAATTCGGTGACTGGCACAGATACGCAGTATTTT. Translating it yields CSASNSVTGTDTQYF.

Details on this clonotype: It is likely a read error, because the conserved phenylalanine at the end of the CDR3 is missing. The chain is built from TRBV11-2 and TRBJ2-3; D call uncertain. In germline, CDR1 is SGHAT, CDR2 FQNNGV. This CDR3 contains 15 residues. V lost 3 bases and J lost 4, with 14 bases in between. CDR3 sequence reads: CASSLDKKGSDTQYL. The DNA of the CDR3 is TGTGCCAGCAGCTTGGATAAGAAAGGATCAGATACGCAGTATTTG.

Remarks on this clonotype: Here the CDR3 omits its conserved ending phenylalanine or tryptophan, so a read error is the likely source. The J gene is TRBJ2-5, the V gene TRBV11-3, with 8 bases identical to TRBD2. This CDR3 has 13 residues. V dropped 5 bases and J dropped 7; count of bases not matched to a gene: 6. The germline V gene has CDR1 SGHNT and CDR2 YENEEA. CDR3 protein: CASSPHGGGTQYL. The CDR3 DNA follows: TGTGCCAGCAGCCCCCACGGGGGGGGGACCCAGTACTTA.

Note on this clonotype: This may be a read error: a much more frequent sequence differs by one nucleotide. V gene TRBV12-3 or TRBV12-4 combines with J gene TRBJ2-1, with a weak D call TRBD2 (6 bases). The CDR3 has 14 amino acids. CDR3 sequence reads: CASNAGGAYNEQLF. The CDR3 DNA follows: TGTGCCAGCAACGCTGGCGGGGCCTACAATGAGCAGTTATTC.

Remarks on this clonotype: Germline and junction disagree at one end, which may indicate a read error. V and J are TRBV11-1 and TRBJ2-7; the match to TRBD2 covers 7 bases. CDR1 SGHAT and CDR2 FQDESV come from the germline V gene (reference sequence). CDR3 length: 15 amino acids. The CDR3 DNA reads TGTGCCCGCAGCTTAGTGGCCGTCTGGGAGGGAAAGCAGTACTTC. It yields the protein CARSLVAVWEGKQYF. The full variable domain, completed using reference TRBV11-1 and TRBJ2-7, is EAEVAQSPRYKITEKSQAVAFWCDPISGHATLYWYRQILGQGPELLVQFQDESVVDDSQLPKDRFSAERLKGVDSTLKIQPAELGDSAMYLCARSLVAVWEGKQYFGPGTRLTVT.

About this clonotype: Given a much more abundant clone one base away, this may be a read error. CDR3 coding DNA: TGTGCCAGCAATCTTGCTAGCGGGATGGGTGAGCAGTACTTC. Protein: CASNLASGMGEQYF. The J gene is TRBJ2-7, the V gene TRBV12-3 or TRBV12-4, with 9 bases fitting TRBD2. J lost 7 bases, V lost 7 bases, and 11 bases had no gene match. CDR3 length: 14 residues.

The CDR3 coding sequence is TGCGCCAGCACCCAGGGTAGGGGGCGCAGGGATACGCAGTATTTT. It encodes CASTQGRGRRDTQYF. J is TRBJ2-3 and V is TRBV10-2; the match to TRBD1 covers 7 bases. Trimming at V came to 7 bases and at J to 6 bases, leaving 13 bases not matched to a gene. Germline V gene lookup returns CDR1 WSHSY and CDR2 SAAADI. This CDR3 contains 15 residues.

J is TRBJ2-4 and V is TRBV10-3; 8 nucleotides line up with TRBD1. V was pared by 6 bases and J by 8 bases, with 6 bases of the junction left unmatched. Germline CDR1 reads ENHRY; CDR2 reads SYGVKD. The CDR3 is made up of 13 amino acids. This CDR3 reads CAIRDQGADIQYF. In nucleotides, the CDR3 is TGTGCCATCAGAGACCAGGGGGCGGACATTCAGTACTTC.

The J gene is TRBJ2-7, the V gene TRBV5-6; D unclear. Between the trimmed V and J ends, which lost 4 bases and 7 bases, there was a span of 15 bases. The CDR3 is 13 residues long. Per the germline V gene, CDR1 is SGHDT and CDR2 is YYEEEE. CDR3 DNA sequence: TGTGCCAGCAGCCACGCCTCTTCTTGGGAGCAGTACGTC. It codes for CASSHASSWEQYV.

This clonotype was seen at least ten times. This sequence joins TRBV12-3 or TRBV12-4 and TRBJ2-1; 8 bases are shared with TRBD2. CDR3 length equals 14 residues. The ends lost 5 bases at V and 10 bases at J; junction bases unmatched: 10. In DNA, the CDR3 is TGTGCCAGCAGTCGACTAGCGCGGGTTCCCGAGCAGTTCTTC. Translation: CASSRLARVPEQFF.

This chain's CDR3 is CASSLGHREKLFF. In DNA, the CDR3 is TGCGCCAGCAGCCTGGGACACCGGGAAAAACTGTTTTTT. The gene calls are TRBV5-1 and TRBJ1-4, with a weak D call TRBD1 (6 bases). Germline V gene data show CDR1 as SGHRS and CDR2 as YFSETQ. V shed 4 bases and J shed 8 bases, with 12 bases lying between them. This CDR3 has 13 residues.

Turning to this clonotype: A read error may account for a junction end that differs from germline. The genes are TRBV6-5 and TRBJ2-2; D unclear. The CDR3 spans 15 residues. Germline values: CDR1 MNHEY, CDR2 SVGAGI. This CDR3 reads CTSRGVGTNTGELFF. The CDR3 DNA reads as TGTACCAGCCGCGGCGTGGGTACGAACACCGGGGAGCTGTTTTTT.

Details on this clonotype: Just one base apart from a much larger clone, this may be a read error. V and J are TRBV29-1 and TRBJ2-5, with 7 positions matching TRBD1. Per germline, CDR1 SQVTM and CDR2 ANQGSEA. This CDR3 is 12 amino acids long. The CDR3 region has the DNA TGCAGCGCCAAGAAGGGGGCAGAGACCCGGTACTTC. This sequence encodes CSAKKGAETRYF.

A few counts support this clonotype. The rearrangement uses TRBV6-5 and TRBJ2-7, with 10 bases lining up with TRBD2. Per the germline V gene, CDR1 is MNHEY and CDR2 is SVGAGI. Germline trimming cut 2 bases from V and 0 bases from J; bases unmatched to any gene: 1. CDR3 length: 15 amino acids. CDR3 sequence: CASSYASGSSYEQYF. The CDR3 nucleotides are TGTGCCAGCAGTTACGCTAGCGGGAGCTCCTACGAGCAGTACTTC.

This clonotype was recorded at least ten times. The rearrangement uses TRBV11-2 and TRBJ2-1; D assignment may be TRBD1 or TRBD2 (5 bases each). This CDR3 comprises 13 residues. Germline values: CDR1 SGHAT, CDR2 FQNNGV. V lost 5 bases, J lost 6 bases, and 11 bases lay in between. CDR3 region: CASSRAGSNEQFF. CDR3 bases: TGTGCCAGCAGCCGGGCAGGGAGCAATGAGCAGTTCTTC.

The chain is built from TRBV20-1 and TRBJ2-5; maybe TRBD1 (5 bases). Per the germline V gene, CDR1 is DFQATT and CDR2 is SNEGSKA (reference sequence). Trimming removed 0 bases from V and 11 bases from J, with 28 bases in between. CDR3 size: 17 residues. The CDR3 loop reads CSARDHGAVNSQFLQYF. As DNA, the CDR3 is TGCAGTGCTAGAGATCATGGGGCGGTCAACAGTCAATTTCTTCAGTACTTC.

This clonotype is medium-sized within its sample. The rearrangement joins TRBV6-5 to TRBJ2-1; 9 bases map to TRBD2. The germline V gene encodes CDR1 MNHEY and CDR2 SVGAGI. Trimming cost V 4 bases and J 6 bases; bases outside gene matches: 7. The CDR3 consists of 15 residues. CDR3 DNA sequence: TGTGCCAGCAGTTCGGGTCTAGCGGGATTCAATGAGCAGTTCTTC. Residues: CASSSGLAGFNEQFF.

Comments on this clonotype: Just one base apart from a much larger clone, this may be a read error. Since the CDR3 does not end with the conserved phenylalanine or tryptophan, this likely comes from a read error. The chain couples TRBV6-1 to TRBJ2-5; D remains ambiguous. This CDR3 comprises 14 residues. The V end lost 4 bases, the J end lost 2 bases, and 11 bases lay between the germline ends. Germline-derived CDR1 and CDR2 are MNHNS and SASEGT. As DNA, the CDR3 is TGTGCCAGCAGTGCGGTACTCCTTCAAGAGACCCAGTACTTA. Its protein is CASSAVLLQETQYL.